The 21 T cell receptor beta chains below all came from one sample that was sequenced in a study of shared clonotypes between healthy human individuals. Generated by immunoSEQ multiplex PCR, the TCRdb table keeps only in-frame clones and is missing some. The sample contains hundreds of thousands of clones, 90% to 98% of which appear only once. Terminally differentiated effector memory CD45RA+ cells were excluded by CCR7 positive selection of CD45RO-negative cells. Sequenced input: naive CD8+ T cells sorted from blood. These receptors all stem from a man between 25 and 39 years old in good health.

This sequence joins TRBV30 and TRBJ1-5, with D tentatively TRBD1 (5 bases). V was trimmed by 5 bases and J by 2 bases, leaving 10 bases between them. The CDR3 sequence is 13 residues long. Germline CDR1 is GTSNPN and CDR2 is SVGIG (reference sequence). The CDR3 protein is CAWGSGGNQPQHF. In DNA, the CDR3 is TGTGCCTGGGGGTCGGGGGGCAATCAGCCCCAGCATTTT.

This clone appeared a single time. CDR3 loop: CASSQVGARYGYTF. As DNA, the CDR3 is TGCGCCAGCAGCCAAGTCGGGGCCAGGTATGGCTACACCTTC. The chain carries TRBV4-1 and TRBJ1-2, with D tentatively TRBD1 (5 bases). Germline V gives CDR1 MGHRA, CDR2 YSYEKL. The V end lost 1 base, the J end lost 5 bases, and 11 bases lay between the germline ends. The length of the CDR3 is 14 residues.

This rearrangement joins TRBV5-6 to TRBJ1-5; D remains ambiguous. Trimming removed 4 bases from V and 0 bases from J, with 14 bases in between. The CDR3 has 16 residues. Per germline, CDR1 SGHDT and CDR2 YYEEEE. CDR3 DNA sequence: TGTGCCAGCAGCCCAAGGACGTTGGATAGCAATCAGCCCCAGCATTTT. Protein sequence: CASSPRTLDSNQPQHF. Complete variable domain (other parts from reference TRBV5-6 and TRBJ1-5): DAGVTQSPTHLIKTRGQQVTLRCSPKSGHDTVSWYQQALGQGPQFIFQYYEEEERQRGNFPDRFSGHQFPNYSSELNVNALLLGDSALYLCASSPRTLDSNQPQHFGDGTRLSIL.

The count of this clone is one. The V and J genes are TRBV29-1 and TRBJ2-3; D is possibly TRBD1 or TRBD2 (5 bases each). V shed 1 base and J shed 2 bases, with 13 bases lying between them. The CDR3 contains 15 residues. CDR1 is SQVTM, CDR2 ANQGSEA, per germline. The chain's CDR3 is CSVEVGDPTTDTQYF. DNA of the CDR3: TGCAGCGTTGAAGTAGGGGACCCTACCACAGATACGCAGTATTTT.

This clone occurred once. This CDR3 is also generated by other DNA sequences in the sample. This sequence joins TRBV28 and TRBJ2-7, with D maybe TRBD2 (5 bases). Germline V lookup: CDR1 MDHEN, CDR2 SYDVKM. Trimming removed 3 bases from V and 0 bases from J, with 6 bases in between. The CDR3 totals 13 residues. The CDR3 protein is CASSFGSSYEQYF. In nucleotides, the CDR3 is TGTGCCAGCAGTTTTGGGAGCTCCTACGAGCAGTACTTC. Full variable domain (remainder filled in from reference TRBV28 and TRBJ2-7): DVKVTQSSRYLVKRTGEKVFLECVQDMDHENMFWYRQDPGLGLRLIYFSYDVKMKEKGDIPEGYSVSREKKERFSLILESASTNQTSMYLCASSFGSSYEQYFGPGTRLTVT.

V is TRBV7-9 and J is TRBJ2-5, with D perhaps TRBD1 or TRBD2 (6 bases each). CDR1 and CDR2 from the germline V gene are SEHNR and FQNEAQ (reference sequence). V dropped 2 bases and J dropped 7 bases, with 14 bases sitting between them. The CDR3 is 14 residues long. The CDR3 region has the DNA TGTGCCAGCAGCTTAAGTGAGGGGGGAATGACCCAGTACTTC. Residues: CASSLSEGGMTQYF.

The rearrangement uses TRBV2 and TRBJ2-7; 10 nucleotides match TRBD1. The CDR3 has 15 residues. The V gene's germline CDR1 is SNHLY and CDR2 FYNNEI. The V segment lost 6 bases and the J segment 9 bases; nucleotides outside the gene matches: 14. The CDR3, as DNA: TGTGCCAGCAGGGACGTAGACAGGGGGCGCTTAGGGCAGTACTTC. It specifies CASRDVDRGRLGQYF.

The DNA of the CDR3 is TGTGCCATAAACGAGGGGGGACAGGCCTACGAGCAGTACTTC. Its translation: CAINEGGQAYEQYF. The V call is TRBV10-3, the J call TRBJ2-7; 8 bases match TRBD1. The trim removed 9 bases at V and 2 bases at J, leaving 9 bases unmatched. This CDR3 region has 14 residues. CDR1 ENHRY and CDR2 SYGVKD come from the germline V gene.

This chain uses TRBV27 with TRBJ2-1; a weak D match, TRBD1 (5 bases). V lost 5 bases and J lost 4, with 12 bases in between. This CDR3 has 14 amino acids. CDR1 is MNHEY, CDR2 SMNVEV, per germline (reference sequence). The CDR3 region is CASSLGHQYNEQFF. For the CDR3, the DNA is TGTGCCAGCAGTCTTGGACACCAGTACAATGAGCAGTTCTTC.

This chain uses TRBV19 with TRBJ2-5; the match to TRBD2 covers 12 bases. CDR1 LNHDA and CDR2 SQIVND come from the germline V gene (reference sequence). This CDR3 region has 16 residues. The trim removed 5 bases at V and 4 bases at J, leaving 8 bases unmatched. The chain's CDR3 is CASSVGLAGFGETQYF. The CDR3 bases are TGTGCCAGTAGTGTCGGACTAGCGGGATTTGGAGAGACCCAGTACTTC.

The chain uses TRBV15 and TRBJ1-4, with no clear D. V was trimmed by 1 base and J by 7 bases, leaving 13 bases between them. The CDR3 sequence is 15 residues long. Germline CDR1 is LNHNV and CDR2 is YYDKDF (reference sequence). The CDR3 reads CATSRVGEGVEKLFF. For the CDR3, the DNA is TGTGCCACCAGCAGAGTCGGAGAAGGCGTTGAAAAACTGTTTTTT.

The V call is TRBV6-6, the J call TRBJ1-5; D is unresolved. This CDR3 has 14 amino acids. Germline CDR1 is MNHNY and CDR2 is SVGAGI (reference sequence). Deletions cut 0 bases from V and 4 bases from J, with 7 bases between. The CDR3 spells CASSYSTGNQPQHF. CDR3 bases: TGTGCCAGCAGTTACTCGACGGGTAATCAGCCCCAGCATTTT.

The chain combines TRBV27 with TRBJ2-3, with 8 bases identical to TRBD2. Germline CDR1 and CDR2: MNHEY and SMNVEV (reference sequence). V was pared by 2 bases and J by 3 bases, with 4 bases of the junction left unmatched. The CDR3 length is 15 residues. CDR3 amino acids: CASSLGAGVTDTQYF. The DNA for the CDR3 is TGTGCCAGCAGTTTAGGAGCGGGAGTGACAGATACGCAGTATTTT.

V and J are TRBV5-4 and TRBJ2-1, with D tentatively TRBD1 (5 bases). V lost 4 bases and J 4 bases, leaving 18 bases between the germline ends. Germline V lookup: CDR1 SGHNT, CDR2 YYREEE (reference sequence). The CDR3 is made up of 16 amino acids. The CDR3 here is CASSLRRVALYNEQFF. CDR3 DNA: TGTGCCAGCAGCCTGCGCAGGGTGGCTCTTTACAATGAGCAGTTCTTC.

This chain uses TRBV19 with TRBJ1-5; perhaps TRBD1 as D (6 bases). The germline V gene encodes CDR1 LNHDA and CDR2 SQIVND (reference sequence). The CDR3 loop spans 16 amino acids. Trimming stripped 5 bases from V and 0 bases from J, with 14 bases between. The DNA for the CDR3 is TGTGCCAGTAGTCTGGGGGCCGCGATTAGCAATCAGCCCCAGCATTTT. It codes for CASSLGAAISNQPQHF. Variable domain in full (rest from reference TRBV19 and TRBJ1-5): DGGITQSPKYLFRKEGQNVTLSCEQNLNHDAMYWYRQDPGQGLRLIYYSQIVNDFQKGDIAEGYSVSREKKESFPLTVTSAQKNPTAFYLCASSLGAAISNQPQHFGDGTRLSIL.

The J gene is TRBJ1-1, the V gene TRBV11-2; D not certain. The CDR3 sequence is 11 residues long. CDR1 and CDR2 from the germline V gene are SGHAT and FQNNGV. V lost 1 base and J 10 bases, leaving 7 bases between the germline ends. CDR3 sequence (DNA): TGTGCCAGCAGCTTAGCCGCGGTAGCTTTCTTT. This gives the protein CASSLAAVAFF. Full variable domain (missing parts from reference TRBV11-2 and TRBJ1-1): EAGVAQSPRYKIIEKRQSVAFWCNPISGHATLYWYQQILGQGPKLLIQFQNNGVVDDSQLPKDRFSAERLKGVDSTLKIQPAKLEDSAVYLCASSLAAVAFFGQGTRLTVV.

The gene calls are TRBV14 and TRBJ2-7; D remains unclear. Germline V gene lookup returns CDR1 SGHDN and CDR2 FVKESK. The CDR3 consists of 14 residues. V was shortened by 2 bases and J by 3 bases, with 11 bases between the two germline ends. The DNA of the CDR3 is TGTGCCAGCAGCCAACTACTTTTGGACTACGAGCAGTACTTC. Protein sequence: CASSQLLLDYEQYF.

The chain uses TRBV4-1 and TRBJ2-7, with a possible D match to TRBD2 (5 bases). Germline V lookup: CDR1 MGHRA, CDR2 YSYEKL. This CDR3 spans 16 amino acids. Trimming pared 4 bases from V and 0 bases from J, leaving 16 bases between. CDR3 protein: CASSPIGSSVSYEQYF. CDR3 coding DNA: TGCGCCAGCAGCCCTATTGGGAGTAGCGTCTCCTACGAGCAGTACTTC.

CDR3 DNA sequence: TGTGCCAGCAGCGAACTAGGATCCACAGATACGCAGTATTTT. It specifies CASSELGSTDTQYF. J is TRBJ2-3 and V is TRBV7-8, with a tentative D call TRBD2 (5 bases). The V end lost 5 bases, the J end lost 2 bases, and 11 bases lay between the germline ends. The V gene's germline CDR1 is SGHVS and CDR2 FQNEAQ. The CDR3 loop spans 14 amino acids.

This rearrangement joins TRBV27 to TRBJ2-7; D unclear. The CDR3 totals 14 residues. Germline-derived CDR1 and CDR2 are MNHEY and SMNVEV (reference sequence). V was pared by 2 bases and J by 4 bases, with 12 bases between. CDR3 loop: CASSLAAQSYEQYF. The DNA of the CDR3 is TGTGCCAGCAGTTTAGCGGCCCAAAGTTACGAGCAGTACTTC.

This chain connects TRBV25-1 to TRBJ1-1; D may be TRBD1 (5 bases). The germline V gene encodes CDR1 MGHDK and CDR2 SYGVNS. CDR3 length: 12 amino acids. V was shortened by 6 bases and J by 5 bases, with 10 bases between the two germline ends. This CDR3 is CASRLGGTEAFF. CDR3 in DNA: TGTGCCAGCAGACTGGGGGGGACTGAAGCTTTCTTT.